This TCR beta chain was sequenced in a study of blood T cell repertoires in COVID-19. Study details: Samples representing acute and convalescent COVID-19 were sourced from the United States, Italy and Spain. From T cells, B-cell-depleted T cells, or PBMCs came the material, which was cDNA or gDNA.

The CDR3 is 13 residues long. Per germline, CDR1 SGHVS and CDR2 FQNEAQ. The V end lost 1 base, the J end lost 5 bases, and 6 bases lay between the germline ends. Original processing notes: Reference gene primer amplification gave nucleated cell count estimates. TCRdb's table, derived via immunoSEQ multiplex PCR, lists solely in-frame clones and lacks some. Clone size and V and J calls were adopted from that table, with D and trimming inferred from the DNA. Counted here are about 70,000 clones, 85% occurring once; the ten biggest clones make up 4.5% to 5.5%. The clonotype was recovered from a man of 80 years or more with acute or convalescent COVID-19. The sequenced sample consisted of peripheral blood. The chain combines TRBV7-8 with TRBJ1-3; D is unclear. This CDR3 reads CASSLDSRNTIYF. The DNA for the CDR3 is TGTGCCAGCAGCTTAGACAGCCGAAACACCATATATTTT.